Sequencing of this T cell receptor beta chain was carried out in a study of shared T cell receptors in the human thymus. Germline-derived CDR1 and CDR2 are SGDLS and YYNGEE. V lost 2 bases to trimming and J lost 1 base, with 12 bases between them. This CDR3 has 15 amino acids. Clones were read by immunoSEQ multiplex PCR, and TCRdb kept only the in-frame ones, dropping some. This table has 720,000 or so clones, 80% to 90% appearing once. A further study also used this sample, focusing on human thymus T cells. That study reports: Resections removed during corrective heart surgery provided the thymus tissue used.

Material: thymocytes. The J gene is TRBJ1-1, the V gene TRBV9, with D unclear. This receptor was taken from a girl under three years old with a congenital heart defect. This CDR3 reads CASSVLRAPNTEAFF. The CDR3 DNA is TGTGCCAGCAGCGTGCTCCGAGCGCCGAACACTGAAGCTTTCTTT.